The rows below give T cell receptor beta chains drawn from one sample of a study of coeliac disease. This table comes from immunoSEQ multiplex PCR, and its TCRdb copy is limited to in-frame clones, with some not included. The data show 6,000 or so clones, with approximately 73% seen just once and roughly 10% held by the top ten. Material: lymphocytes from the gut lamina propria. The source of these receptors is a man between 65 and 85 years old with active celiac disease. The CDR3 runs from the conserved cysteine through the conserved F or W. The order of the fields is D gene, J gene, clone size, V gene, CDR3 protein, CDR3 DNA. A D gene is named only where the DNA matches it firmly. Size is stated for part of the rows, as once, few or many counts, or as a class when the clone is expanded.

>.|TRBJ1-1|.|TRBV4-2
CASSQVGQIEAFF
TGTGCCAGCAGCCAAGTCGGACAGATTGAAGCTTTCTTT
>TRBD2|TRBJ2-7|.|TRBV15
CATSREGGTYEQYF
TGTGCCACCAGCAGAGAGGGGGGGACCTACGAGCAGTACTTC
>TRBD2|TRBJ2-7|.|TRBV30
CAWSVRILARGGEQYF
TGTGCCTGGAGTGTACGGATCTTGGCCCGCGGGGGCGAGCAGTACTTC
>.|TRBJ1-4|.|TRBV5-1
CASRPEPTTNEKLFF
TGCGCCAGCAGGCCAGAACCGACAACTAATGAAAAACTGTTTTTT
>.|TRBJ2-7|.|TRBV11-2
CASSSGQTLTYEQYF
TGTGCCAGCAGCTCCGGACAGACTCTTACCTACGAGCAGTACTTC
>TRBD2|TRBJ2-5|.|TRBV5-1
CASKTGRLAGLMETQYF
TGCGCCAGCAAAACGGGTCGGCTAGCGGGATTAATGGAGACCCAGTACTTC
>.|TRBJ2-2|.|TRBV7-2
CASSLTGGTGELFF
TGTGCCAGCAGCTTGACAGGCGGGACCGGGGAGCTGTTTTTT
>.|TRBJ1-2|once|TRBV6-6
CASSGGPGTHGYTF
TGTGCCAGCAGCGGGGGGCCGGGGACCCATGGCTACACCTTC
>.|TRBJ1-1|.|TRBV28
CASSSPGAYTEAFF
TGTGCCAGCAGTTCACCAGGGGCGTATACTGAAGCTTTCTTT
>.|TRBJ2-7|.|TRBV15
CATSRVVFGAGVHEQYF
TGTGCCACCAGCAGAGTCGTTTTTGGGGCAGGGGTCCACGAGCAGTACTTC
>TRBD1|TRBJ2-1|.|TRBV23-1
CASGDRADRDEQFF
TGCGCCAGCGGGGACAGGGCCGATCGGGATGAGCAGTTCTTC
>TRBD1|TRBJ2-7|.|TRBV27
CASRDSPYEQYF
TGTGCCAGCCGGGACAGTCCCTACGAGCAGTACTTC
>TRBD1|TRBJ1-1|.|TRBV10-1
CASSESSTGLPSF
TGCGCCAGCAGTGAGTCTTCGACAGGGTTACCTTCCTTT
>.|TRBJ1-1|.|TRBV6-1
CASSRTGWPEAFF
TGTGCCAGCAGTAGAACAGGGTGGCCTGAAGCTTTCTTT
>.|TRBJ1-1|.|TRBV5-1
CASSLGGQNTEAFF
TGCGCCAGCAGCTTGGGGGGACAGAACACTGAAGCTTTCTTT
>TRBD1|TRBJ2-1|few|TRBV27
CASSPGVGLTGDWNNEQFF
TGTGCCAGCAGCCCGGGTGTGGGTTTAACAGGGGATTGGAACAATGAGCAGTTCTTC
>TRBD1|TRBJ2-5|.|TRBV5-1
CASTTGGEETQYF
TGCGCCAGCACGACAGGGGGCGAAGAGACCCAGTACTTC
>TRBD2|TRBJ2-1|.|TRBV27
CASSKPGLAFYNEQFF
TGTGCCAGCAGTAAACCGGGACTAGCGTTCTACAATGAGCAGTTCTTC
>TRBD2|TRBJ2-7|.|TRBV7-9
CASNTMTSGSPYEQYF
TGTGCCAGCAACACCATGACTAGCGGGAGTCCCTACGAGCAGTACTTC
>.|TRBJ1-2|medium-sized|TRBV6-5
CASRLQGFGYTF
TGTGCCAGCAGGCTGCAGGGGTTTGGCTACACCTTC
>TRBD2|TRBJ2-2|.|TRBV7-6
CASSLRGSGRTGELFF
TGTGCCAGCAGCTTACGCGGGAGCGGGCGCACCGGGGAGCTGTTTTTT
>.|TRBJ2-2|.|TRBV2
CASSERGPQNTGELFF
TGTGCCAGCAGTGAACGCGGGCCCCAGAACACCGGGGAGCTGTTTTTT
>TRBD1|TRBJ2-5|few|TRBV5-1
CASSSGQGFGETQYF
TGTGCCAGCAGTTCGGGACAGGGGTTCGGGGAGACCCAGTACTTC
>TRBD2|TRBJ2-1|large|TRBV6-1
CAILGLAGREQFF
TGTGCCATCTTGGGACTAGCGGGACGGGAGCAGTTCTTC
>TRBD2|TRBJ2-3|.|TRBV11-2
CASSPREAIGTQYF
TGTGCCAGCAGCCCCCGGGAGGCGATTGGTACGCAGTATTTT
>.|TRBJ2-2|.|TRBV5-4
CASRQQGTGELFF
TGTGCCAGCAGACAGCAGGGCACCGGGGAGCTGTTTTTT
>.|TRBJ2-5|once|TRBV7-8
CASSLDQQETQYF
TGTGCCAGCAGCTTAGACCAGCAAGAGACCCAGTACTTC
>.|TRBJ2-2|.|TRBV11-1
CASSLGGANTGELFF
TGTGCCAGCAGCTTAGGAGGCGCTAACACCGGGGAGCTGTTTTTT
>.|TRBJ1-1|.|TRBV7-2
CASSLQGFTEAFF
TGTGCCAGCAGCTTACAGGGCTTCACTGAAGCTTTCTTT
>.|TRBJ1-6|few|TRBV7-2
CASSLEALSPLHF
TGTGCCAGCAGCTTAGAAGCGCTTTCACCCCTCCACTTT
>.|TRBJ2-1|.|TRBV27
CASSSGGRYNEQFF
TGTGCCAGCAGTTCGGGGGGCCGCTACAATGAGCAGTTCTTC
>.|TRBJ2-2|.|TRBV30
CAWSFSDRNTGELFF
TGTGCCTGGAGTTTCTCGGACAGGAACACCGGGGAGCTGTTTTTT
>.|TRBJ2-6|.|TRBV6-6
CASSYTGLSVLTF
TGTGCCAGCAGTTACACCGGTTTGTCCGTCCTGACTTTC
>TRBD1|TRBJ1-5|few|TRBV28
CASRGGTGYSNQPQHF
TGTGCCAGCAGGGGGGGGACAGGATATAGCAATCAGCCCCAGCATTTT
>.|TRBJ1-1|large|TRBV19
CASSIGGGTEAFF
TGTGCCAGTAGTATCGGGGGAGGGACTGAAGCTTTCTTT
>TRBD2|TRBJ2-1|.|TRBV28
CASRFGWTSSYNEQFF
TGTGCCAGCAGGTTCGGGTGGACTAGCTCCTACAATGAGCAGTTCTTC
>.|TRBJ1-1|.|TRBV7-6
CASSLDARVVFF
TGTGCCAGCAGCTTAGACGCCAGGGTGGTTTTCTTT
>TRBD1|TRBJ2-7|.|TRBV28
CASKNRDRHYEQYF
TGTGCCAGCAAAAACCGGGACAGACACTACGAGCAGTACTTC
>TRBD1|TRBJ2-7|.|TRBV4-2
CASSQSSGTGGHEQYF
TGTGCCAGCAGCCAAAGTTCCGGGACAGGGGGCCACGAGCAGTACTTC
>TRBD1|TRBJ1-2|.|TRBV4-1
CASSQAGQENYGYTF
TGCGCCAGCAGCCAAGCCGGACAGGAGAACTATGGCTACACCTTC
>.|TRBJ1-1|.|TRBV6-5
CASSPLGGMNTEAFF
TGTGCCAGCAGCCCCCTGGGGGGGATGAACACTGAAGCTTTCTTT